This TCR beta chain was documented in a study of identical twins. General observations from the study: For out-of-frame beta sequences, excess twin sharing was weaker. Cord blood's abundant beta clonotypes had fewer insertions, unlike memory repertoires.

A word on this clonotype: No antigen is known for it.

CDR1 is SEHNR and CDR2 is FQNEAQ in the germline V gene (reference sequence). V was trimmed by 5 bases and J by 8 bases, leaving 21 bases between them. This CDR3 spans 16 amino acids. Through template switching, a universal primer site was introduced, and the cDNA contained unique molecular identifiers. TCRdb analysed the 5' RACE reads with MiXCR anew, one entry per CDR3 protein. The table records under 900,000 distinct CDR3 sequences, 9% to 15% of them present only once. The same specimen was also included in a second study, on yellow fever vaccine responses in identical twins.

The receptor was derived from a woman under 30 in good health. V gene TRBV7-9 combines with J gene TRBJ2-2; no definite D call. Sequencing was done on a sample of PBMCs. This chain's CDR3 is CASSPAQLGFLGELFF. The CDR3 region has the DNA TGTGCCAGCAGCCCAGCCCAGCTGGGGTTTCTGGGGGAGCTGTTTTTT.